What follows are 24 T cell receptor beta chains derived from one specimen sequenced in a study of T cells in localized non-small cell lung cancer. TCRdb's table, derived via immunoSEQ multiplex PCR, lists solely in-frame clones and lacks some. The sample records fewer than 3,500 clones, under 30% being singletons. The sequencing here drew on lung tumor tissue, taken before any cancer treatment. The source is an older female donor with stage II squamous cell lung carcinoma.

The V and J genes are TRBV19 and TRBJ1-3; D is unclear. The length of the CDR3 is 16 residues. Germline V gives CDR1 LNHDA, CDR2 SQIVND (reference sequence). V was shortened by 3 bases and J by 4 bases, with 16 bases between the two germline ends. CDR3 bases: TGTGCCAGTAGTATCCGCCAGGAGAATTGGGGAAACACCATATATTTT. Translating it yields CASSIRQENWGNTIYF.

This sequence joins TRBV14 and TRBJ2-1; a possible D gene is TRBD2 (6 bases). The CDR3 length is 14 residues. V was clipped by 5 bases and J by 0 bases, with 8 bases between them. Germline values: CDR1 SGHDN, CDR2 FVKESK. Here the CDR3 DNA reads TGTGCCAGCAGCTTGACTAGCTCCTACAATGAGCAGTTCTTC. It specifies CASSLTSSYNEQFF. Full variable domain (missing parts from reference TRBV14 and TRBJ2-1): EAGVTQFPSHSVIEKGQTVTLRCDPISGHDNLYWYRRVMGKEIKFLLHFVKESKQDESGMPNNRFLAERTGGTYSTLKVQPAELEDSGVYFCASSLTSSYNEQFFGPGTRLTVL.

The chain has TRBV18 and TRBJ2-7; D unclear. Looked up from germline, CDR1 is KGHSH and CDR2 is LQKENI. V lost 3 bases to trimming and J lost 0 bases, with 15 bases between them. The CDR3 spans 16 residues. DNA of the CDR3: TGTGCCAGCTCACCGGGGATCGGAAGAAGCTCCTACGAGCAGTACTTC. It yields the protein CASSPGIGRSSYEQYF.

This clone was seen a handful of times. This rearrangement joins TRBV28 to TRBJ1-3; D is uncertain. CDR3 length: 14 amino acids. With 4 bases removed from V and 4 bases from J, the gap between germline ends came to 11 bases. The germline CDR1 and CDR2 sequences are MDHEN and SYDVKM. This CDR3 is CASSSGFSGNTIYF. The CDR3 region has the DNA TGTGCCAGCAGTTCCGGGTTTTCCGGAAACACCATATATTTT.

The V gene is TRBV10-2, the J gene TRBJ2-2; no definite D call. CDR1 and CDR2 from the germline V gene are WSHSY and SAAADI. Trimming stripped 8 bases from V and 5 bases from J, with 12 bases between. The CDR3 length is 13 residues. The CDR3 loop reads CASAFVDTGELFF. The CDR3 DNA is TGCGCCAGCGCTTTTGTTGATACCGGGGAGCTGTTTTTT.

The V and J genes are TRBV11-3 and TRBJ2-7; D may be TRBD1 (6 bases). This CDR3 is built from 14 residues. The germline gives CDR1 SGHNT, CDR2 YENEEA. The ends were cut back, 2 bases at V and 4 bases at J, with 12 bases in the middle. Here the CDR3 DNA reads TGTGCCAGCAGCTTACTGGCAGGGGAGTACGAGCAGTACTTC. It encodes CASSLLAGEYEQYF.

The gene calls are TRBV19 and TRBJ1-2, with a tentative D call TRBD1 (6 bases). Germline V gives CDR1 LNHDA, CDR2 SQIVND (reference sequence). Trimming removed 6 bases at V and 8 bases at J, with 19 bases between. This CDR3 has 14 amino acids. CDR3 sequence (DNA): TGTGCCAGTAGCATCTCCTCCACAGGGCGAGGCTACACCTTC. This sequence encodes CASSISSTGRGYTF.

The rearrangement uses TRBV11-3 and TRBJ2-7, with D perhaps matching TRBD1 (6 bases). CDR3 length equals 14 residues. The germline V gene has CDR1 SGHNT and CDR2 YENEEA. V lost 5 bases to trimming and J lost 12 bases, with 23 bases between them. The CDR3 DNA reads TGTGCCAGCAGCCTGAGCAGGGGTGGGATATTTGGGTACTTC. Translation: CASSLSRGGIFGYF.

The chain uses TRBV28 and TRBJ1-5; D perhaps matches TRBD1 (5 bases). Germline CDR1 MDHEN, CDR2 SYDVKM. The CDR3 loop spans 13 amino acids. V lost 7 bases to trimming and J lost 4 bases, with 11 bases between them. CDR3: CASKTPGNQPQHF. CDR3 nucleotide sequence: TGTGCCAGCAAAACCCCAGGGAATCAGCCCCAGCATTTT. The full variable domain, rest sourced from reference TRBV28 and TRBJ1-5, is DVKVTQSSRYLVKRTGEKVFLECVQDMDHENMFWYRQDPGLGLRLIYFSYDVKMKEKGDIPEGYSVSREKKERFSLILESASTNQTSMYLCASKTPGNQPQHFGDGTRLSIL.

The chain carries TRBV6-8 and TRBJ1-5, with TRBD1 as a possible D gene (6 bases). Looked up from germline, CDR1 is MNHGY and CDR2 is SAAAGT. Trimming left V 8 bases short and J 3 bases short, with 14 bases between. The CDR3 is 14 amino acids. The CDR3 here is CASRSGGVNQPQHF. CDR3 nucleotide sequence: TGTGCCAGCCGGAGCGGGGGCGTCAATCAGCCCCAGCATTTT.

The rearrangement uses TRBV6-8 and TRBJ2-1; TRBD1 agrees at 7 bases. The CDR3 is made up of 15 amino acids. Germline lookup yields CDR1 MNHGY and CDR2 SAAAGT. J lost 7 bases, V lost 4 bases, and 10 bases had no gene match. The CDR3 DNA reads TGTGCCAGCAGTTTAGACAGGGCAAGGTATAATGAGCAGTTCTTC. Translated, it gives CASSLDRARYNEQFF.

This clone is labeled large (0.1 to 1%). The gene calls are TRBV14 and TRBJ2-1; D uncertain. Germline loops: CDR1 SGHDN, CDR2 FVKESK. The CDR3 has 13 amino acids. V was clipped by 1 base and J by 4 bases, with 5 bases between them. The CDR3 protein is CASSQVRYNEQFF. The DNA for the CDR3 is TGTGCCAGCAGCCAAGTCAGGTACAATGAGCAGTTCTTC.

The table lists this clone with a few counts. The chain employs TRBV15 and TRBJ2-5; 11 bases fit TRBD2. CDR1 is LNHNV, CDR2 YYDKDF, per germline (reference sequence). Unmatched junction bases numbered 11, after V lost 0 bases and J lost 5 bases. This CDR3 is built from 18 residues. The CDR3 reads CATSRDIAGGPYYETQYF. The DNA for the CDR3 is TGTGCCACCAGCAGAGATATAGCGGGGGGGCCCTATTACGAGACCCAGTACTTC.

This clone has just a few counts. The chain is built from TRBV6-8 and TRBJ1-1; D is unresolved. CDR1 and CDR2 from the germline V gene are MNHGY and SAAAGT. The CDR3 is 12 residues long. The V end lost 10 bases, the J end lost 3 bases, and 12 bases lay between the germline ends. Here the CDR3 reads CAIRRWDTEAFF. Written as DNA, the CDR3 is TGTGCCATCAGAAGATGGGACACTGAAGCTTTCTTT.

This clone was detected a few times. This chain links TRBV11-3 with TRBJ1-2; D is perhaps TRBD1 (5 bases). Germline-derived CDR1 and CDR2 are SGHNT and YENEEA. Trimming removed 3 bases at V and 2 bases at J, with 10 bases between. The length of the CDR3 is 14 residues. CDR3 amino acids: CASSLFGGNYGYTF. DNA of the CDR3: TGTGCCAGCAGCTTGTTTGGGGGGAACTATGGCTACACCTTC.

This chain links TRBV6-8 with TRBJ2-7, with D unresolved. In germline, CDR1 is MNHGY, CDR2 SAAAGT. CDR3 length equals 14 residues. V was shortened by 5 bases and J by 2 bases, with 13 bases between the two germline ends. The CDR3 sequence is CASSRRQMTYEQYF. CDR3 coding DNA: TGTGCCAGCAGTCGAAGACAAATGACCTACGAGCAGTACTTC.

This clone was seen only a few times. The chain joins TRBV15 to TRBJ1-1; D call uncertain. CDR3 length: 14 residues. The germline CDR1 and CDR2 sequences are LNHNV and YYDKDF (reference sequence). V was cut by 3 bases and J by 4 bases, with 12 bases left in between. In nucleotides, the CDR3 is TGTGCCACCAGCAGGGGTGACCCGGGCACTGAAGCTTTCTTT. Its protein product is CATSRGDPGTEAFF.

The chain combines TRBV30 with TRBJ2-3; D is possibly TRBD2 (6 bases). The germline V and J ends were trimmed by 2 bases and 6 bases, with 15 bases remaining between them. CDR3 length: 14 amino acids. The germline V gene has CDR1 GTSNPN and CDR2 SVGIG (reference sequence). As DNA, the CDR3 is TGTGCCTGGAGTTTCCCCCGTGGGGGGGATACGCAGTATTTT. Its translation is CAWSFPRGGDTQYF. The variable domain in full, completed from reference TRBV30 and TRBJ2-3, reads SQTIHQWPATLVQPVGSPLSLECTVEGTSNPNLYWYRQAAGRGLQLLFYSVGIGQISSEVPQNLSASRPQDRQFILSSKKLLLSDSGFYLCAWSFPRGGDTQYFGPGTRLTVL.

The gene calls are TRBV19 and TRBJ2-1, with D tentatively TRBD1 or TRBD2 (6 bases each). The CDR3 loop spans 14 amino acids. V was cut by 6 bases and J by 6 bases, with 15 bases left in between. The germline CDR1 and CDR2 sequences are LNHDA and SQIVND (reference sequence). The DNA of the CDR3 is TGTGCCAGTAGGGTGGTGGGGGGCCCCAATGAGCAGTTCTTC. This translates into CASRVVGGPNEQFF.

The rearrangement uses TRBV28 and TRBJ1-5; 8 nucleotides match TRBD1. V gave up 4 bases and J gave up 3 bases; unmatched junction bases: 2. CDR3 size: 14 residues. Germline V lookup: CDR1 MDHEN, CDR2 SYDVKM. In nucleotides, the CDR3 is TGTGCCAGCAGTTGGACAGGGTTCAATCAGCCCCAGCATTTT. The encoded protein is CASSWTGFNQPQHF.

This rearrangement joins TRBV6-1 to TRBJ2-7, with 8 nucleotides matching TRBD1. The V and J ends lost 4 bases and 5 bases, in that order; junction bases with no gene match: 13. Germline CDR1 reads MNHNS; CDR2 reads SASEGT. The CDR3 extends over 16 amino acids. The CDR3 sequence is CASSGAGFQGAHEQYF. The CDR3 region has the DNA TGTGCCAGCAGTGGGGCTGGTTTCCAGGGGGCCCACGAGCAGTACTTC.

This sequence joins TRBV9 and TRBJ2-3, with 7 bases identical to TRBD1. V lost 9 bases and J lost 3; bases outside the gene matches: 22. Germline V gives CDR1 SGDLS, CDR2 YYNGEE. CDR3 length equals 18 residues. The CDR3 loop is CATIQFPRQGSTTDTQYF. The CDR3 DNA follows: TGTGCCACCATTCAGTTCCCCCGACAGGGTTCGACTACAGATACGCAGTATTTT. The full variable domain, rest sourced from reference TRBV9 and TRBJ2-3, is DSGVTQTPKHLITATGQRVTLRCSPRSGDLSVYWYQQSLDQGLQFLIQYYNGEERAKGNILERFSAQQFPDLHSELNLSSLELGDSALYFCATIQFPRQGSTTDTQYFGPGTRLTVL.

This chain links TRBV5-1 with TRBJ2-1; 13 bases line up with TRBD2. V was pared by 6 bases and J by 8 bases, with 8 bases of the junction left unmatched. The CDR3 totals 15 residues. Germline CDR1 is SGHRS and CDR2 is YFSETQ. The CDR3 sequence: CASTLTSGGFDEQFF. The CDR3 DNA reads as TGCGCCAGCACCCTGACTAGCGGGGGGTTCGATGAGCAGTTCTTC.

The chain links TRBV9 to TRBJ1-1, with 9 bases matching TRBD1. After removal of 5 bases from V and 10 bases from J, the junction contained 6 bases not matched to a gene. CDR3 length equals 12 residues. Germline CDR1 and CDR2: SGDLS and YYNGEE. This CDR3 reads CASSGTGTRAFF. As DNA, the CDR3 is TGTGCCAGCAGTGGGACAGGGACTCGAGCTTTCTTT.